This T cell receptor (beta chain) comes out of a study of blood T cell repertoires in COVID-19. Study-level background: Some COVID-19 samples were acute and others convalescent; all came from the United States, Italy and Spain.

Original processing methods: Estimation of nucleated cell counts relied on the amplification of reference gene primers. Repertoires were generated with immunoSEQ multiplex PCR, while TCRdb's copy carries only in-frame clones and drops some. V, J and clone size are those of that table, while D and trimming were read from the DNA. Among over 85,000 clones, about 80% were seen once, and the ten largest hold approximately 16%. This clone was counted only a few times. The CDR3 covers 14 residues. Germline V gene sequence: CDR1 MNHEY, CDR2 SVGAGI. J gave up 6 bases and V 5 bases, and 4 bases lay outside the gene matches.

The sequenced sample was peripheral blood. The V call is TRBV6-5, the J call TRBJ1-5, with TRBD1 identical over 10 bases. The sequence was collected from a woman aged 80 or older with active or convalescent COVID-19. The CDR3 reads CASSRTGGSQPQHF. CDR3 in DNA: TGTGCCAGCAGTCGGACAGGGGGAAGTCAGCCCCAGCATTTT.